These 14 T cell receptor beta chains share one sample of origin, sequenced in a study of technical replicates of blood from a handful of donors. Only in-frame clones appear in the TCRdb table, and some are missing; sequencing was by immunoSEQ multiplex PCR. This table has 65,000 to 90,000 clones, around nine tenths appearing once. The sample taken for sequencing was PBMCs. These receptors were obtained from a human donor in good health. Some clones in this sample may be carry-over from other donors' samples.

The CDR3 region is CATQTGGTVGEQYF. The CDR3 DNA sequence: TGTGCCACCCAGACCGGCGGTACTGTGGGCGAGCAGTACTTC. The V gene is TRBV10-3, the J gene TRBJ2-7; D is undetermined. The V gene's germline CDR1 is ENHRY and CDR2 SYGVKD. The CDR3 is 14 residues long. The V gene lost 10 bases and the J gene lost 6 bases, with 22 bases spanning the gap.

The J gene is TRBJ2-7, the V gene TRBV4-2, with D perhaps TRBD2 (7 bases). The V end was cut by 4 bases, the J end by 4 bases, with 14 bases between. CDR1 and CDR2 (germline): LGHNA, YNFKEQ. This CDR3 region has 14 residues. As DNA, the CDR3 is TGTGCCAGCAGCCCTGGGGGGGGGCCATACGAGCAGTACTTC. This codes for CASSPGGGPYEQYF.

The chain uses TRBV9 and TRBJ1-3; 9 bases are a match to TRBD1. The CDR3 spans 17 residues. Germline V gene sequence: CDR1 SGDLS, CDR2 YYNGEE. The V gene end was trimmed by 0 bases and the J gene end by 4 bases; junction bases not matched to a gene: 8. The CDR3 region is CASSVEGTGSGGNTIYF. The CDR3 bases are TGTGCCAGCAGCGTAGAGGGGACAGGGTCGGGAGGAAACACCATATATTTT.

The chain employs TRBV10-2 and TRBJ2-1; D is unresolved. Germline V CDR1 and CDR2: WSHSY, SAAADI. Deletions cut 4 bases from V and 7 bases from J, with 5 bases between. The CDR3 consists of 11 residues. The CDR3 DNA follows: TGCGCCAGCAGTGTCCGTAATGAGCAGTTCTTC. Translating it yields CASSVRNEQFF.

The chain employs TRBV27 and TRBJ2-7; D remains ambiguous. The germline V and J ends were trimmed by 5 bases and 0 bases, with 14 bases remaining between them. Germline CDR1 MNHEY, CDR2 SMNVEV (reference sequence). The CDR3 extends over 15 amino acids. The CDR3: CASSPRVSSSYEQYF. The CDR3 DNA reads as TGTGCCAGCAGTCCCCGGGTGTCGAGCTCCTACGAGCAGTACTTC.

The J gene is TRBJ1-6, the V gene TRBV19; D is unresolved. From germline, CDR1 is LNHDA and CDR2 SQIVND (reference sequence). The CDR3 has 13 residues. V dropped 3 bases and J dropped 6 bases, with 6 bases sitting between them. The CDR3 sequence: CASSIPGNSPLHF. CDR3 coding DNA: TGTGCCAGTAGTATCCCCGGTAATTCACCCCTCCACTTT.

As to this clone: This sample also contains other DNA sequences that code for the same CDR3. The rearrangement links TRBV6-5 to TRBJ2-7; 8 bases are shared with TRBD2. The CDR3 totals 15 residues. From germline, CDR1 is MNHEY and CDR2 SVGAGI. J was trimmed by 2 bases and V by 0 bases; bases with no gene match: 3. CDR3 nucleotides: TGTGCCAGCAGTTACTCATCCGGGGGGGCCTACGAGCAGTACTTC. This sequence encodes CASSYSSGGAYEQYF.

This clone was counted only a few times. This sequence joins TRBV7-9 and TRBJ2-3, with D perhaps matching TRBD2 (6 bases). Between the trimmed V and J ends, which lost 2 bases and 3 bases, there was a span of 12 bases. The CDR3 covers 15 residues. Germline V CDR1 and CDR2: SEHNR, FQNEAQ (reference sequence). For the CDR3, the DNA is TGTGCCAGCAGCTTATGGGGCGGGATAACAGATACGCAGTATTTT. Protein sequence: CASSLWGGITDTQYF.

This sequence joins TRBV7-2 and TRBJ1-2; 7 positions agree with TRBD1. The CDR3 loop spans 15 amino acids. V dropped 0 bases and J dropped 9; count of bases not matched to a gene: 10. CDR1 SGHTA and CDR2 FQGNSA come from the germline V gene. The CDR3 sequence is CASSLARTGSGSYTF. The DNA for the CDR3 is TGTGCCAGCAGCTTAGCGAGGACAGGCTCCGGTAGCTACACCTTC.

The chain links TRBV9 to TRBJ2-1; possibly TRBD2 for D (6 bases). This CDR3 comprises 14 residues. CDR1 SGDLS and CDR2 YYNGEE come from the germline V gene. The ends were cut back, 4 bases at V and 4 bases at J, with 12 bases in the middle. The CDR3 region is CASSLGGPYNEQFF. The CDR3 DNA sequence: TGTGCCAGCAGCCTCGGGGGACCGTACAATGAGCAGTTCTTC. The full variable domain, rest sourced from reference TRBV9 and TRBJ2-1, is DSGVTQTPKHLITATGQRVTLRCSPRSGDLSVYWYQQSLDQGLQFLIQYYNGEERAKGNILERFSAQQFPDLHSELNLSSLELGDSALYFCASSLGGPYNEQFFGPGTRLTVL.

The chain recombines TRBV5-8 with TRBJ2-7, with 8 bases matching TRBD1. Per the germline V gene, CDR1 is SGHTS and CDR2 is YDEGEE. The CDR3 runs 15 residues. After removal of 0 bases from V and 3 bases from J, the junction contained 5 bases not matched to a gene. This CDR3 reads CASSLEGQGGYEQYF. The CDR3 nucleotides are TGTGCCAGCAGCTTGGAAGGACAGGGAGGCTACGAGCAGTACTTC.

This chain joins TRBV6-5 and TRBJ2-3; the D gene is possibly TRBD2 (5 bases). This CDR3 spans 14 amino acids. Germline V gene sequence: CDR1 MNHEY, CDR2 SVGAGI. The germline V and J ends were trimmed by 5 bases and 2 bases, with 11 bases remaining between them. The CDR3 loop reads CASSREHHTDTQYF. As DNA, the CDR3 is TGTGCCAGCAGTCGGGAACACCACACAGATACGCAGTATTTT.

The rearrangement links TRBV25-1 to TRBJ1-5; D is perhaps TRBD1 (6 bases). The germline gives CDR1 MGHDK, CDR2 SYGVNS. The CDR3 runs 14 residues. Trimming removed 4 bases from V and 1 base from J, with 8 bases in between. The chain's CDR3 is CASSGQGSNQPQHF. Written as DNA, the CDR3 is TGTGCCAGCAGTGGGCAGGGGAGCAATCAGCCCCAGCATTTT.

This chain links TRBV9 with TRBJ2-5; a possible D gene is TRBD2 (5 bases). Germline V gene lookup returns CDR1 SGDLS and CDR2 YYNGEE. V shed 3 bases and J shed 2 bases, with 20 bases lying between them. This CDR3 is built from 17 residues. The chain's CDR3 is CASSAPLGGGPQETQYF. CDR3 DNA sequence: TGTGCCAGCAGCGCCCCTCTGGGCGGAGGACCGCAAGAGACCCAGTACTTC.